The present T cell receptor beta chain was sequenced within a study of blood T cell repertoires in COVID-19. For the study at large: The analysed material was cDNA or gDNA that came from T cells, B-cell-depleted T cells, or PBMCs.

Authors' methods: Estimates of nucleated cell counts were drawn from the amplification of reference gene primers. TCRdb's copy holds only in-frame clones and misses some; the assay was immunoSEQ multiplex PCR. V and J calls and clone size follow that table, whereas D and trimming were derived from the DNA. Of about 190,000 clones listed, roughly 89% are singletons. V was pared by 3 bases and J by 5 bases, with 8 bases between. The germline gives CDR1 LNHDA, CDR2 SQIVND (reference sequence). CDR3 length: 14 residues. The sequenced sample consisted of peripheral blood. The TCR sequence derives from a man over 45 with acute or convalescent COVID-19. This chain links TRBV19 with TRBJ1-6; D not certain. CDR3 amino acids: CASSIGRNNSPLHF. Written as DNA, the CDR3 is TGTGCCAGTAGTATTGGCAGGAATAATTCACCCCTCCACTTT.